A single sample gave rise to the 32 T cell receptor beta chains below, sequenced in a study of control samples from healthy donors and cancer patients (dated by TCRdb to 2020 to 2021). The protocol used for the library was the immunoSEQ multiplex PCR assay. In its TCRdb copy, this immuneACCESS table keeps in-frame sequences only and misses some clones. Where compared with another copy, unresolved V genes explain less than half of these, and the others have no known cause. Here the sample has roughly 130,000 clones; about 88% occur a single time. About 3.4% of the sample is taken by the ten largest. Material for sequencing was blood. The receptors shown here come from a middle-aged man in good health.

This clone was counted between two and nine times. This rearrangement joins TRBV7-2 to TRBJ2-1; 10 nucleotides line up with TRBD2. V shed 6 bases, J shed 10 bases, and the junction held 9 bases outside the gene matches. The germline V gene encodes CDR1 SGHTA and CDR2 FQGNSA. This CDR3 contains 14 residues. The CDR3 here is CASRPAGGLVEQFF. DNA of the CDR3: TGTGCCAGCAGGCCAGCGGGGGGGCTCGTAGAGCAGTTCTTC.

This clone was recorded only once. This rearrangement joins TRBV4-1 to TRBJ1-4, with D perhaps TRBD1 (6 bases). Trimming took off 3 bases at V and 7 bases at J, with 15 bases between the two ends. Germline CDR1 reads MGHRA; CDR2 reads YSYEKL. This CDR3 contains 15 residues. The CDR3 loop is CASSHHRDNFEKLFF. The CDR3 DNA follows: TGCGCCAGCAGCCACCATCGGGACAATTTTGAAAAACTGTTTTTT.

The J gene is TRBJ2-6, the V gene TRBV29-1, with D unresolved. Germline CDR1 is SQVTM and CDR2 is ANQGSEA. The germline V and J ends were trimmed by 6 bases and 0 bases, with 12 bases remaining between them. This CDR3 region has 15 residues. The CDR3 loop reads CSVWNSYSGANVLTF. Here the CDR3 DNA reads TGCAGCGTATGGAACAGTTACTCTGGGGCCAACGTCCTGACTTTC.

The chain links TRBV6-1 to TRBJ2-5; no reliable D call. The CDR3 is 15 residues long. CDR1 and CDR2 (germline): MNHNS, SASEGT. Trimming removed 0 bases at V and 0 bases at J, with 8 bases between. This chain's CDR3 is CASSEALNYQETQYF. The CDR3 DNA sequence: TGTGCCAGCAGTGAAGCCCTAAATTACCAAGAGACCCAGTACTTC.

The chain combines TRBV5-1 with TRBJ1-4; perhaps TRBD1 as D (5 bases). The V and J ends lost 8 bases and 0 bases respectively, with 11 bases between them. The CDR3 length is 14 residues. Germline CDR1 SGHRS, CDR2 YFSETQ. CDR3 sequence reads: CASAGGSTNEKLFF. CDR3 bases: TGCGCCAGTGCCGGGGGGTCAACTAATGAAAAACTGTTTTTT.

The rearrangement uses TRBV6-5 and TRBJ2-2; 8 nucleotides match TRBD1. Germline V gene lookup returns CDR1 MNHEY and CDR2 SVGAGI. V was pared by 6 bases and J by 6 bases, with 3 bases of the junction left unmatched. The CDR3 sequence is 13 residues long. CDR3 sequence: CASSTGGPGELFF. The CDR3 DNA sequence: TGTGCCAGCAGCACAGGGGGGCCCGGGGAGCTGTTTTTT.

The gene calls are TRBV30 and TRBJ2-1; a possible D gene is TRBD2 (5 bases). The V and J ends lost 2 bases and 4 bases respectively, with 15 bases between them. The CDR3 has 15 residues. The germline gives CDR1 GTSNPN, CDR2 SVGIG (reference sequence). The CDR3 sequence: CAWSLGLNNYNEQFF. DNA for the CDR3: TGTGCCTGGAGTTTAGGACTTAATAATTACAATGAGCAGTTCTTC.

The gene calls are TRBV6-5 and TRBJ2-7; D might be TRBD1 or TRBD2, each matching 6 bases. Deletions cut 6 bases from V and 5 bases from J, with 20 bases between. Germline CDR1 MNHEY, CDR2 SVGAGI. The CDR3 is 15 residues long. CDR3 DNA: TGTGCCAGCAGCCTAGGGACAAACTGGGGGGACGAGCAGTACTTC. Translation: CASSLGTNWGDEQYF.

The gene calls are TRBV7-8 and TRBJ1-5, with 9 bases aligning to TRBD1. Per germline, CDR1 SGHVS and CDR2 FQNEAQ. The length of the CDR3 is 15 residues. The V and J ends lost 5 bases and 5 bases, in that order; junction bases with no gene match: 7. The CDR3 spells CASSLGQGRDQPQHF. CDR3 nucleotides: TGTGCCAGCAGCCTGGGACAGGGAAGAGATCAGCCCCAGCATTTT.

The genes are TRBV27 and TRBJ2-1; 9 bases line up with TRBD2. Germline loops: CDR1 MNHEY, CDR2 SMNVEV (reference sequence). V lost 5 bases, J lost 8 bases, and 10 bases stayed unmatched. CDR3 length: 15 residues. The CDR3 reads CASSDPRGGLDEQFF. The CDR3 DNA reads TGTGCCAGCAGTGACCCGCGGGGGGGCCTGGATGAGCAGTTCTTC.

This chain connects TRBV14 to TRBJ1-2; perhaps TRBD1 as D (6 bases). CDR3 size: 17 residues. From germline, CDR1 is SGHDN and CDR2 FVKESK. V lost 6 bases to trimming and J lost 1 base, with 21 bases between them. CDR3 in DNA: TGTGCCAGCAGGGAACTTGGGAGCGGGGGCCGTAACTATGGCTACACCTTC. Residues: CASRELGSGGRNYGYTF.

The rearrangement links TRBV3-1 (or the pseudogene TRBV3-2) to TRBJ2-7; D possibly corresponds to TRBD2 (6 bases). Trimming shortened V by 2 bases and J by 2 bases, and 13 bases separated the two germline ends. Looked up from germline, CDR1 is LGHDT and CDR2 is YNNKEL (reference sequence). The CDR3 is 15 residues long. The CDR3 DNA is TGTGCCAGCAGCCAACCGGGAGCGCTAACCTACGAGCAGTACTTC. Translated, it gives CASSQPGALTYEQYF.

The chain joins TRBV18 to TRBJ2-7; D remains ambiguous. Germline V gene data show CDR1 as KGHSH and CDR2 as LQKENI. The CDR3 spans 13 residues. The V end was cut by 0 bases, the J end by 3 bases, with 6 bases between. DNA of the CDR3: TGTGCCAGCTCACCACCCTCTCTCTACGAGCAGTACTTC. This encodes CASSPPSLYEQYF.

The chain couples TRBV9 to TRBJ2-1, with 10 bases aligning to TRBD2. The trim removed 0 bases at V and 5 bases at J, leaving 2 bases unmatched. Germline V gene data show CDR1 as SGDLS and CDR2 as YYNGEE. CDR3 length equals 15 residues. For the CDR3, the DNA is TGTGCCAGCAGCGTAGAACTAGCGGGGAACAATGAGCAGTTCTTC. This translates into CASSVELAGNNEQFF.

As regards this clone: The same CDR3 also results from other DNA sequences found in this sample. The chain links TRBV7-3 to TRBJ2-5; D call uncertain. The CDR3 sequence is 13 residues long. The germline gives CDR1 SGHTA, CDR2 FQGTGA. V was shortened by 4 bases and J by 2 bases, with 8 bases between the two germline ends. DNA for the CDR3: TGTGCCAGCAGCTCGCATAGACAAGAGACCCAGTACTTC. This sequence encodes CASSSHRQETQYF.

The chain carries TRBV3-1 (or the pseudogene TRBV3-2) and TRBJ2-3; 9 nucleotides line up with TRBD2. This CDR3 region has 17 residues. Germline trimming cut 0 bases from V and 6 bases from J; bases unmatched to any gene: 10. Germline values: CDR1 LGHDT, CDR2 YNNKEL (reference sequence). The CDR3 spells CASSQDPAGGSLDTQYF. CDR3 DNA: TGTGCCAGCAGCCAAGACCCCGCGGGGGGGAGTTTGGATACGCAGTATTTT.

The V gene is TRBV18, the J gene TRBJ2-4; 7 bases fit TRBD1. Per germline, CDR1 KGHSH and CDR2 LQKENI. The CDR3 runs 19 residues. Trimming removed 4 bases from V and 1 base from J; junction bases left unmatched: 16. Written as DNA, the CDR3 is TGTGCCAGCTCACTCCGGGACAGATCGAATCTTCAGGCCAAAAACATTCAGTACTTC. It encodes CASSLRDRSNLQAKNIQYF.

This clone has more than one count but fewer than ten. This sequence joins TRBV10-3 and TRBJ1-5; D possibly corresponds to TRBD1 (5 bases). CDR3 length: 16 residues. Germline V gene sequence: CDR1 ENHRY, CDR2 SYGVKD. V was cut by 0 bases and J by 5 bases, with 14 bases left in between. In nucleotides, the CDR3 is TGTGCCATCAGTGAGTCCGGGACCGCGGGCGATCAGCCCCAGCATTTT. Translating it yields CAISESGTAGDQPQHF.

V usage is TRBV5-4 and J usage is TRBJ2-7; 8 positions agree with TRBD1. This CDR3 contains 15 residues. Trimming cost V 6 bases and J 0 bases; bases outside gene matches: 8. The germline gives CDR1 SGHNT, CDR2 YYREEE (reference sequence). The CDR3 is CASTPGTGLSYEQYF. Here the CDR3 DNA reads TGTGCCAGCACCCCTGGGACAGGACTCTCCTACGAGCAGTACTTC.

This clone was seen just once. The V and J genes are TRBV2 and TRBJ1-2; the D gene is possibly TRBD1 (5 bases). V dropped 5 bases and J dropped 2 bases, with 12 bases sitting between them. CDR1 is SNHLY and CDR2 is FYNNEI in the germline V gene. The CDR3 totals 14 residues. The CDR3 reads CASSRQGENYGYTF. CDR3 DNA: TGTGCCAGCAGTCGCCAGGGAGAGAACTATGGCTACACCTTC.

The V call is TRBV23-1, the J call TRBJ2-5; D remains ambiguous. TRBV23-1 is marked as an open reading frame, function uncertain. The V gene lost 2 bases and the J gene lost 1 base, with 8 bases spanning the gap. The length of the CDR3 is 14 residues. CDR3 nucleotide sequence: TGCGCCAGCAGTCAACCGAGACTCCAAGAGACCCAGTACTTC. This sequence encodes CASSQPRLQETQYF.

The rearrangement joins TRBV2 to TRBJ2-7; tentative D call: TRBD1 (5 bases). Trimming stripped 4 bases from V and 2 bases from J, with 9 bases between. CDR3 length: 13 amino acids. Germline V gives CDR1 SNHLY, CDR2 FYNNEI. CDR3 nucleotides: TGTGCCAGCAGTGGGGGCGGCACCTACGAGCAGTACTTC. Protein: CASSGGGTYEQYF.

The chain is built from TRBV11-1 and TRBJ2-1; 11 bases map to TRBD1. V dropped 0 bases and J dropped 2; count of bases not matched to a gene: 9. The CDR3 sequence is 19 residues long. CDR1 is SGHAT and CDR2 is FQDESV in the germline V gene (reference sequence). CDR3 DNA: TGTGCCAGCAGCTTAGCCGCCGGGCGGGGACAGGGGGCCTACAATGAGCAGTTCTTC. It encodes CASSLAAGRGQGAYNEQFF.

The chain has TRBV27 and TRBJ1-4; D remains ambiguous. CDR3 length: 14 residues. V was trimmed by 6 bases and J by 7 bases, leaving 15 bases between them. The germline CDR1 and CDR2 sequences are MNHEY and SMNVEV (reference sequence). Here the CDR3 reads CASSLGFRGEKLFF. CDR3 DNA: TGTGCCAGCAGCCTGGGATTTAGAGGTGAAAAACTGTTTTTT.

The chain is built from TRBV15 and TRBJ1-2; the D gene is possibly TRBD1 (5 bases). The CDR3 has 15 residues. The V end was cut by 0 bases, the J end by 4 bases, with 12 bases between. Per the germline V gene, CDR1 is LNHNV and CDR2 is YYDKDF (reference sequence). CDR3 amino acids: CATSRERQSTYGYTF. In DNA form, the CDR3 reads TGTGCCACCAGCAGAGAAAGACAGTCGACCTATGGCTACACCTTC.

The CDR3 reads CASISSSYNEQFF. The CDR3 nucleotides are TGTGCCAGCATTAGTAGCTCCTACAATGAGCAGTTCTTC. The chain employs TRBV6-6 and TRBJ2-1; D is ambiguous. Deletions cut 7 bases from V and 0 bases from J, with 7 bases between. Germline loops: CDR1 MNHNY, CDR2 SVGAGI (reference sequence). The CDR3 is made up of 13 amino acids.

This chain links TRBV7-9 with TRBJ2-6; perhaps TRBD1 as D (6 bases). The CDR3 runs 17 residues. CDR1 and CDR2 (germline): SEHNR, FQNEAQ (reference sequence). Trimming left V 6 bases short and J 0 bases short, with 15 bases between. The CDR3 region is CASRKQGDHSGANVLTF. CDR3 coding DNA: TGTGCCAGCAGGAAACAGGGAGACCACTCTGGGGCCAACGTCCTGACTTTC.

V and J are TRBV5-1 and TRBJ1-2, with no clear D. The CDR3 is made up of 15 amino acids. V was shortened by 0 bases and J by 6 bases, with 15 bases between the two germline ends. Germline lookup yields CDR1 SGHRS and CDR2 YFSETQ. This CDR3 is CASSLAVGESDGYTF. CDR3 coding DNA: TGCGCCAGCAGCTTGGCGGTCGGGGAGTCAGATGGCTACACCTTC.

CDR3 nucleotides: TGCGCCAGCAGCTTGGAGGGCACCCGCAATCAGCCCCAGCATTTT. It is translated as CASSLEGTRNQPQHF. This chain joins TRBV5-1 and TRBJ1-5; D remains unclear. V was clipped by 0 bases and J by 2 bases, with 9 bases between them. CDR3 length: 15 residues. Germline V gene data show CDR1 as SGHRS and CDR2 as YFSETQ.

The chain uses TRBV5-4 and TRBJ2-7; 9 bases map to TRBD1. The CDR3 consists of 15 residues. Germline-derived CDR1 and CDR2 are SGHNT and YYREEE (reference sequence). J was trimmed by 3 bases and V by 3 bases; bases with no gene match: 7. The CDR3 DNA is TGTGCCAGCAGCTACGGACAGGGGCAACGCTACGAGCAGTACTTC. Encoded protein: CASSYGQGQRYEQYF.

The sample holds one count of this clone. The chain has TRBV18 and TRBJ1-5, with unresolved D. CDR1 KGHSH and CDR2 LQKENI come from the germline V gene. V gave up 1 base and J gave up 0 bases, with 10 bases separating them. The CDR3 sequence is 16 residues long. DNA for the CDR3: TGTGCCAGCTCACCACAGGGCGGGGATAGCAATCAGCCCCAGCATTTT. Amino acids: CASSPQGGDSNQPQHF.

This clone came up once. The chain joins TRBV5-4 to TRBJ2-7, with D tentatively TRBD1 or TRBD2 (5 bases each). V lost 9 bases, J lost 1 base, and 14 bases lay in between. The CDR3 totals 13 residues. Germline V lookup: CDR1 SGHNT, CDR2 YYREEE (reference sequence). This CDR3 reads CATRPGPSYEQYF. The DNA of the CDR3 is TGTGCCACTCGACCGGGACCTTCCTACGAGCAGTACTTC.